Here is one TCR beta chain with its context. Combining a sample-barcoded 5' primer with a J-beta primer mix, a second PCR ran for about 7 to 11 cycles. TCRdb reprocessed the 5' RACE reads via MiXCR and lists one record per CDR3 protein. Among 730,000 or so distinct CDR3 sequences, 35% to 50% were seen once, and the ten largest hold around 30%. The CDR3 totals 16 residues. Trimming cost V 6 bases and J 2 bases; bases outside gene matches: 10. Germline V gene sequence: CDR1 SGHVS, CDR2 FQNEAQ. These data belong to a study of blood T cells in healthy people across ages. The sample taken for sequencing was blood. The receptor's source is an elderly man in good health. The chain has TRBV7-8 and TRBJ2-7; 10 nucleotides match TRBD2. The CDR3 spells CASSQTSGMGTYEQYF. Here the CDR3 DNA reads TGTGCCAGCAGTCAAACTAGCGGGATGGGCACCTACGAGCAGTACTTC.